One and the same sample provided the 21 T cell receptor beta chains below, sequenced in a study of cytomegalovirus exposure and HLA in healthy donors (dated by TCRdb to 2015 to 2018). The library was made by the immunoSEQ multiplex PCR assay. For the multiplex PCR, a mixture combining 60 forward primers for TCR Vbeta segments and 13 reverse primers for TCR Jbeta segments was used. TCRdb limited this immuneACCESS table to in-frame rearrangements with V and J called. A share of clones is missing; checked studies link under half to unresolved V genes, and the rest is unexplained. The sample table records about 110,000 clones; around 75% of these occur just once. About 6.9% of the sample goes to the ten largest clones. Sequenced material: PBMCs. These receptors came from a man under 40 in good health and CMV-seropositive.

The genes are TRBV9 and TRBJ1-6; D is possibly TRBD1 (6 bases). The germline CDR1 and CDR2 sequences are SGDLS and YYNGEE. The CDR3 contains 17 residues. The V gene lost 3 bases and the J gene lost 3 bases, with 16 bases spanning the gap. CDR3 nucleotide sequence: TGTGCCAGCAGCGGGAGCCCGAGGACAGTCTATAATTCACCCCTCCACTTT. Protein: CASSGSPRTVYNSPLHF.

The V gene is TRBV13, the J gene TRBJ1-6; 7 positions agree with TRBD1. Germline V lookup: CDR1 PRHDT, CDR2 FYEKMQ (reference sequence). This CDR3 comprises 14 residues. With 4 bases clipped from V and 10 bases from J, the junction kept 7 bases outside the gene matches. The CDR3 is CASSSPGQRSPLHF. CDR3 sequence (DNA): TGTGCCAGCAGCTCCCCGGGACAGCGGTCACCCCTCCACTTT.

This clone was counted a few times. The rearrangement joins TRBV6-4 to TRBJ2-3; 8 positions match TRBD2. The germline CDR1 and CDR2 sequences are MRHNA and SNTAGT. The CDR3 extends over 16 amino acids. J was trimmed by 2 bases and V by 3 bases; bases with no gene match: 7. Here the CDR3 DNA reads TGTGCCAGCAGTGAGAGCTCGGGGGGGGTCACAGATACGCAGTATTTT. This translates into CASSESSGGVTDTQYF.

CDR3 amino acids: CARSPRPIKRGHNNEQFF. As DNA, the CDR3 is TGTGCCAGAAGCCCGAGGCCGATTAAGCGGGGCCACAACAATGAGCAGTTCTTC. The chain uses TRBV5-3 and TRBJ2-1, with 7 bases identical to TRBD2. Being an ORF, TRBV5-3 has a function that is uncertain. This CDR3 has 18 residues. The ends lost 4 bases at V and 5 bases at J; junction bases unmatched: 18.

The V gene is TRBV2, the J gene TRBJ1-6, with a weak D call TRBD1 (6 bases). The CDR3 sequence is 14 residues long. Trimming pared 5 bases from V and 7 bases from J, leaving 12 bases between. Germline CDR1 SNHLY, CDR2 FYNNEI. In nucleotides, the CDR3 is TGTGCCAGCAGTAGTCAGACAGGCAATTCACCCCTCCACTTT. Translation gives CASSSQTGNSPLHF.

The chain links TRBV28 to TRBJ2-3, with 10 bases aligning to TRBD1. Germline CDR1 reads MDHEN; CDR2 reads SYDVKM. The ends lost 5 bases at V and 9 bases at J; junction bases unmatched: 11. This CDR3 comprises 15 residues. The DNA of the CDR3 is TGTGCCAGCAGTCCCGCTTGGGACAGGGGAGGGACGCAGTATTTT. Translated, it gives CASSPAWDRGGTQYF.

The chain links TRBV10-3 to TRBJ1-5; D might be TRBD1 (5 bases). The CDR3 is 14 residues long. Germline CDR1 and CDR2: ENHRY and SYGVKD. V dropped 2 bases and J dropped 6 bases, with 11 bases sitting between them. In DNA form, the CDR3 reads TGTGCCATCAGTGAGAGTGGTAGGGGTCAGCCCCAGCATTTT. Translated, it gives CAISESGRGQPQHF.

The J gene is TRBJ2-3, the V gene TRBV6-1; unclear D gene. The V gene's germline CDR1 is MNHNS and CDR2 SASEGT. V was clipped by 2 bases and J by 4 bases, with 4 bases between them. The CDR3 has 12 residues. The CDR3: CASSEIADTQYF. The CDR3 DNA is TGTGCCAGCAGTGAAATCGCAGATACGCAGTATTTT.

This chain connects TRBV5-1 to TRBJ2-1; 10 bases are shared with TRBD2. V lost 4 bases and J lost 7; bases outside the gene matches: 11. Germline loops: CDR1 SGHRS, CDR2 YFSETQ. The CDR3 has 16 amino acids. DNA of the CDR3: TGCGCCAGCAGCCCTCTGGGAGCGGGGGGGTCGAATGAGCAGTTCTTC. This sequence encodes CASSPLGAGGSNEQFF.

The chain combines TRBV5-1 with TRBJ1-2; D is unresolved. The CDR3 totals 12 residues. Trimming took 7 bases from V and 3 from J, leaving 10 bases between them. The V gene's germline CDR1 is SGHRS and CDR2 YFSETQ. The CDR3 spells CASGGSDYGYTF. The CDR3, as DNA: TGCGCCAGCGGTGGTTCGGACTATGGCTACACCTTC.

V is TRBV4-3 and J is TRBJ2-3; D may be TRBD1 (6 bases). In germline, CDR1 is LGHNA, CDR2 YSLEER. V was cut by 0 bases and J by 0 bases, with 10 bases left in between. The CDR3 extends over 16 amino acids. Here the CDR3 reads CASSQESGASTDTQYF. CDR3 sequence (DNA): TGCGCCAGCAGCCAAGAGTCAGGGGCAAGCACAGATACGCAGTATTTT.

The J gene is TRBJ1-2, the V gene TRBV5-4; TRBD1 matches 11 bases. CDR1 and CDR2 from the germline V gene are SGHNT and YYREEE (reference sequence). Unmatched junction bases numbered 6, after V lost 4 bases and J lost 4 bases. This CDR3 comprises 15 residues. DNA for the CDR3: TGTGCCAGCAGCCCGGGACAGGGGGTGGTCTATGGCTACACCTTC. Amino acid sequence: CASSPGQGVVYGYTF.

The chain combines TRBV4-1 with TRBJ2-3, with D tentatively TRBD1 (5 bases). Germline V gives CDR1 MGHRA, CDR2 YSYEKL. There are 14 residues in the CDR3. Between the trimmed V and J ends, which lost 2 bases and 4 bases, there was a span of 10 bases. CDR3 sequence reads: CASSQPTRADTQYF. The DNA of the CDR3 is TGCGCCAGCAGCCAACCGACCAGGGCAGATACGCAGTATTTT.

This chain connects TRBV7-6 to TRBJ2-7; 8 bases map to TRBD1. The CDR3 runs 14 residues. In germline, CDR1 is SGHVS, CDR2 FNYEAQ. The V gene end was trimmed by 5 bases and the J gene end by 3 bases; junction bases not matched to a gene: 6. The CDR3 DNA follows: TGTGCCAGCAGCCCGGACAGGGCGAGCTACGAGCAGTACTTC. It is translated as CASSPDRASYEQYF.

This chain uses TRBV5-6 with TRBJ2-4; TRBD2 matches 9 bases. Germline lookup yields CDR1 SGHDT and CDR2 YYEEEE. The CDR3 runs 15 residues. Trimming took 3 bases from V and 1 from J; bases not matched to a gene: 2. The CDR3 sequence is CASSSGTSAKNIQYF. CDR3 nucleotides: TGTGCCAGCAGCTCCGGGACTAGCGCCAAAAACATTCAGTACTTC.

This clone was seen only a few times. V is TRBV2 and J is TRBJ2-7; 9 bases match TRBD1. Germline CDR1 SNHLY, CDR2 FYNNEI. V lost 3 bases and J lost 6; bases outside the gene matches: 6. CDR3 length: 14 residues. The CDR3 sequence: CASSESRQGVEQYF. The CDR3 region has the DNA TGTGCCAGCAGTGAGTCGAGACAGGGGGTCGAGCAGTACTTC.

The genes are TRBV5-4 and TRBJ1-1; D may be TRBD1 (6 bases). CDR3 length: 16 residues. Germline assignment: CDR1 SGHNT and CDR2 YYREEE (reference sequence). V was shortened by 4 bases and J by 3 bases, with 19 bases between the two germline ends. CDR3 DNA sequence: TGTGCCAGCAGCCCCAGAACAGGGCTTTTTGACACTGAAGCTTTCTTT. It codes for CASSPRTGLFDTEAFF. Full variable domain (outside the CDR3, taken from reference TRBV5-4 and TRBJ1-1): ETGVTQSPTHLIKTRGQQVTLRCSSQSGHNTVSWYQQALGQGPQFIFQYYREEENGRGNFPPRFSGLQFPNYSSELNVNALELDDSALYLCASSPRTGLFDTEAFFGQGTRLTVV.

This clone was counted only a few times. This chain uses TRBV29-1 with TRBJ1-1, with 11 nucleotides matching TRBD1. Unmatched junction bases numbered 4, after V lost 7 bases and J lost 3 bases. The V gene's germline CDR1 is SQVTM and CDR2 ANQGSEA. This CDR3 has 13 amino acids. CDR3 residues: CSGRDRGDTEAFF. CDR3 sequence (DNA): TGCAGCGGCCGGGACAGGGGGGACACTGAAGCTTTCTTT.

This clone was counted many times. The CDR3 sequence is CASSLRGGEAEAFF. The CDR3 DNA reads as TGTGCCAGCAGCTTGAGAGGGGGGGAGGCTGAAGCTTTCTTT. This chain uses TRBV5-6 with TRBJ1-1; tentatively, D is TRBD1 (6 bases). With 1 base removed from V and 6 bases from J, the gap between germline ends came to 13 bases. The CDR3 is 14 amino acids. Germline CDR1 reads SGHDT; CDR2 reads YYEEEE.

The genes are TRBV5-1 and TRBJ2-2; D is perhaps TRBD1 (5 bases). This CDR3 is built from 15 residues. The germline gives CDR1 SGHRS, CDR2 YFSETQ. The V and J ends lost 0 bases and 2 bases respectively, with 8 bases between them. The CDR3 here is CASSLGGSNTGELFF. As DNA, the CDR3 is TGCGCCAGCAGCTTGGGGGGCAGCAACACCGGGGAGCTGTTTTTT.

A remark on this clone: Other DNA variants within this sample encode the same CDR3. The chain links TRBV7-3 to TRBJ1-1; D gene uncertain. The ends were cut back, 4 bases at V and 4 bases at J, with 10 bases in the middle. The CDR3 totals 13 residues. Germline V lookup: CDR1 SGHTA, CDR2 FQGTGA. In DNA, the CDR3 is TGTGCCAGCAGCTCCGTGACTCGCACTGAAGCTTTCTTT. Translation: CASSSVTRTEAFF.